What follows are 4 T cell receptor beta chains derived from one specimen sequenced in a study of OX40 agonist ivuxolimab in advanced cancers. Repertoires were generated with immunoSEQ multiplex PCR, while TCRdb's copy carries only in-frame clones and drops some. The sample consists of approximately 46,000 clones, 70% to 80% of them appearing once. The material was CD4+ or CD8+ T cells sorted from blood, obtained in a trial of the OX40 agonist ivuxolimab. Every receptor here comes from an adult with an advanced solid tumor such as melanoma, head and neck, liver or kidney cancer.

DNA of the CDR3: TGCGCCAGCAGCGGACCGACTAGCGGGAACTACGAGCAGTACTTC. It translates to CASSGPTSGNYEQYF. The V and J genes are TRBV4-1 and TRBJ2-7; 11 nucleotides align to TRBD2. The CDR3 spans 15 residues. V trimming: 5 bases; J trimming: 3 bases; junction bases outside the gene matches: 6. CDR1 is MGHRA, CDR2 YSYEKL, per germline.

By sample fraction, this clone is medium-sized. V is TRBV18 and J is TRBJ1-1, with a weak D call TRBD1 (5 bases). CDR1 and CDR2 from the germline V gene are KGHSH and LQKENI. The CDR3 contains 13 residues. Trimming removed 3 bases from V and 5 bases from J, with 10 bases in between. For the CDR3, the DNA is TGTGCCAGCTCACCCCGGGGGGGAACTGAAGCTTTCTTT. Protein: CASSPRGGTEAFF.

This chain uses TRBV2 with TRBJ1-1; D remains unclear. The CDR3 loop spans 15 amino acids. The germline V gene has CDR1 SNHLY and CDR2 FYNNEI. V shed 0 bases and J shed 4 bases, with 12 bases lying between them. CDR3 amino acids: CASSEAGVAGTEAFF. The CDR3 region has the DNA TGTGCCAGCAGTGAAGCGGGTGTGGCGGGCACTGAAGCTTTCTTT.

The chain uses TRBV15 and TRBJ2-7, with D possibly matching TRBD2 (6 bases). The V gene's germline CDR1 is LNHNV and CDR2 YYDKDF (reference sequence). Trimming removed 1 base from V and 1 base from J, with 17 bases in between. This CDR3 is 17 amino acids long. Here the CDR3 reads CATSRVFGTRGSYEQYF. The DNA for the CDR3 is TGTGCCACCAGCAGAGTCTTTGGGACGCGGGGTTCCTACGAGCAGTACTTC.